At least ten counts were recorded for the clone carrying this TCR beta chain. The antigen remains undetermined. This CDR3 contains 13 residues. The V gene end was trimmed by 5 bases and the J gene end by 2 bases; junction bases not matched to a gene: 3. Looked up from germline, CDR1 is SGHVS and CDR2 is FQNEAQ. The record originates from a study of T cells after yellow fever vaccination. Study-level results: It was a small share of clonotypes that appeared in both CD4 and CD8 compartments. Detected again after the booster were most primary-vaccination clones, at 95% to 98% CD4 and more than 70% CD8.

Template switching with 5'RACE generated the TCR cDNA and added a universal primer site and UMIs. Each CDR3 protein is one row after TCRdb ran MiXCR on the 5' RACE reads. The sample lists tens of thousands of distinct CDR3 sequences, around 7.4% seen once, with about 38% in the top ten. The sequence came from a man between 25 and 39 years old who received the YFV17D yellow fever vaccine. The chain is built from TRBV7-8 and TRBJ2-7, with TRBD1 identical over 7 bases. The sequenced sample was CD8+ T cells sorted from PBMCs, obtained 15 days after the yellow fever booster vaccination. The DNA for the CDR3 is TGTGCCAGCAGCGTGGGACAGCCCTACGAGCAGTACTTC. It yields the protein CASSVGQPYEQYF.